These 32 T cell receptor beta chains share one sample of origin, sequenced in a study of vaccination effects on CD4 cells after COVID-19. Only in-frame clones appear in the TCRdb table, and some are missing; sequencing was by immunoSEQ multiplex PCR. The data show some 10,000 clones, with 65% to 80% seen just once and 10% to 14% held by the top ten. No antigens are known for them. Following 10 days of culture, CD4+ T cells were isolated. Participants were vaccinated with two doses of either the BNT162b2 or mRNA-1273 vaccine. The material was CD4+ T cells from PBMCs cultured without peptide, obtained after COVID-19 vaccination. These receptors all come from a human donor who received a COVID-19 vaccine.

The V call is TRBV3-1 (or the pseudogene TRBV3-2), the J call TRBJ1-1; D is ambiguous. The CDR3 is 16 amino acids. Deletions cut 5 bases from V and 3 bases from J, with 19 bases between. Germline CDR1 is LGHDT and CDR2 is YNNKEL (reference sequence). CDR3 sequence reads: CASSSPRTGNHTEAFF. The CDR3 DNA is TGTGCCAGCAGCTCACCACGGACCGGGAATCACACTGAAGCTTTCTTT.

The rearrangement uses TRBV2 and TRBJ1-5; D not certain. This CDR3 region has 13 residues. Germline V gene lookup returns CDR1 SNHLY and CDR2 FYNNEI. V was pared by 3 bases and J by 4 bases, with 7 bases between. CDR3 nucleotides: TGTGCCAGCAGTGAGACGGGGAATCAGCCCCAGCATTTT. Encoded protein: CASSETGNQPQHF.

The chain employs TRBV4-1 and TRBJ2-6; D is unclear. Germline CDR1 and CDR2: MGHRA and YSYEKL. This CDR3 comprises 15 residues. The V gene lost 3 bases and the J gene lost 0 bases, with 6 bases spanning the gap. The CDR3 coding sequence is TGCGCCAGCAGCCAGGCAGCCTCTGGGGCCAACGTCCTGACTTTC. This translates into CASSQAASGANVLTF.

The table lists this clone with a few counts. The genes are TRBV7-8 and TRBJ1-1; D is possibly TRBD1 (5 bases). V was clipped by 5 bases and J by 10 bases, with 14 bases between them. CDR3 length: 12 residues. Germline V gives CDR1 SGHVS, CDR2 FQNEAQ. CDR3 protein: CASSPGRWGAFF. The DNA for the CDR3 is TGTGCCAGCAGCCCGGGACGGTGGGGAGCTTTCTTT.

CDR3 region: CASSPPRTGKEPETQYF. In DNA form, the CDR3 reads TGTGCCAGTAGTCCCCCTCGGACAGGAAAGGAACCAGAGACCCAGTACTTC. This chain joins TRBV19 and TRBJ2-5; 7 positions agree with TRBD1. V lost 5 bases, J lost 4 bases, and 16 bases stayed unmatched. The CDR3 spans 17 residues. The germline V gene has CDR1 LNHDA and CDR2 SQIVND (reference sequence).

This chain links TRBV30 with TRBJ2-1, with 8 nucleotides matching TRBD1. The CDR3 length is 15 residues. The trim removed 0 bases at V and 7 bases at J, leaving 8 bases unmatched. Per the germline V gene, CDR1 is GTSNPN and CDR2 is SVGIG (reference sequence). CDR3 loop: CAWSVGQGARNEQFF. DNA for the CDR3: TGTGCCTGGAGTGTTGGGCAGGGGGCGCGTAATGAGCAGTTCTTC. The full variable domain, with the rest looked up from reference TRBV30 and TRBJ2-1, is SQTIHQWPATLVQPVGSPLSLECTVEGTSNPNLYWYRQAAGRGLQLLFYSVGIGQISSEVPQNLSASRPQDRQFILSSKKLLLSDSGFYLCAWSVGQGARNEQFFGPGTRLTVL.

The chain has TRBV19 and TRBJ2-2; 9 bases match TRBD1. This CDR3 region has 14 residues. Looked up from germline, CDR1 is LNHDA and CDR2 is SQIVND (reference sequence). Germline trimming cut 5 bases from V and 7 bases from J; bases unmatched to any gene: 5. The CDR3 bases are TGTGCCAGTAGTGCGGACAGGGGTTTCGGGGAGCTGTTTTTT. Translated, it gives CASSADRGFGELFF.

This clone turned up a few times. The chain is built from TRBV19 and TRBJ2-1; 8 nucleotides line up with TRBD1. The CDR3 has 16 residues. CDR1 and CDR2 from the germline V gene are LNHDA and SQIVND (reference sequence). J gave up 6 bases and V 2 bases, and 9 bases lay outside the gene matches. This CDR3 is CASSIIQGAPFNEQFF. In DNA, the CDR3 is TGTGCCAGTAGTATAATCCAGGGGGCTCCATTCAATGAGCAGTTCTTC.

This clone was recorded a few times. The J gene is TRBJ2-4, the V gene TRBV2; no clear D gene. Trimming removed 3 bases at V and 6 bases at J, with 6 bases between. Per the germline V gene, CDR1 is SNHLY and CDR2 is FYNNEI. This CDR3 is built from 12 residues. Here the CDR3 reads CASSDRPNIQYF. The DNA of the CDR3 is TGTGCCAGCAGTGACAGACCAAACATTCAGTACTTC.

V gene TRBV6-4 combines with J gene TRBJ2-7, with a weak D call TRBD2 (5 bases). Trimming cost V 0 bases and J 6 bases, with 36 bases left between them. Germline V gene lookup returns CDR1 MRHNA and CDR2 SNTAGT. The CDR3 sequence is 22 residues long. In nucleotides, the CDR3 is TGTGCCAGCAGTGACTCGACTAAGGCCCGGTGGAAACGCTCGGACGCCCCCCCCGAGCAGTACTTC. Residues: CASSDSTKARWKRSDAPPEQYF.

In its sample, this clone was seen a few times. This chain links TRBV23-1 with TRBJ1-2, with D unresolved. TRBV23-1 is reported as an ORF; its role is uncertain. Trimming cost V 3 bases and J 4 bases, with 21 bases left between them. The CDR3 contains 17 residues. The CDR3 region is CASSHGGGPVRGYGYTF. In nucleotides, the CDR3 is TGCGCCAGCAGTCACGGCGGCGGTCCAGTCCGGGGCTATGGCTACACCTTC.

J is TRBJ2-3 and V is TRBV5-1; the D is unclear. The germline V gene encodes CDR1 SGHRS and CDR2 YFSETQ. The germline V and J ends were trimmed by 9 bases and 0 bases, with 14 bases remaining between them. The CDR3 has 14 residues. CDR3 nucleotide sequence: TGCGCCACCGCCTGGGGTTCAAGCACAGATACGCAGTATTTT. It codes for CATAWGSSTDTQYF.

V gene TRBV14 combines with J gene TRBJ1-2; no definite D call. Trimming removed 3 bases from V and 2 bases from J, with 4 bases in between. The CDR3 is 12 amino acids. CDR1 is SGHDN, CDR2 FVKESK, per germline. CDR3 sequence: CASSQDNYGYTF. As DNA, the CDR3 is TGTGCCAGCAGCCAGGACAACTATGGCTACACCTTC.

The chain is built from TRBV7-9 and TRBJ2-3; D not resolved. The CDR3 length is 13 residues. V lost 1 base, J lost 6 bases, and 8 bases lay in between. Germline CDR1 and CDR2: SEHNR and FQNEAQ (reference sequence). The CDR3 DNA follows: TGTGCCAGCAGCTTAGGGACCGGCGATACGCAGTATTTT. This gives the protein CASSLGTGDTQYF.

The chain links TRBV18 to TRBJ1-1; 7 bases agree with TRBD1. Unmatched junction bases numbered 0, after V lost 4 bases and J lost 1 base. There are 13 residues in the CDR3. Germline lookup yields CDR1 KGHSH and CDR2 LQKENI. The DNA for the CDR3 is TGTGCCAGCTCACGACAGGGGAACACTGAAGCTTTCTTT. Protein product: CASSRQGNTEAFF.

This clone has only a few counts. This chain links TRBV9 with TRBJ2-1; perhaps TRBD2 as D (5 bases). The germline gives CDR1 SGDLS, CDR2 YYNGEE. V lost 0 bases and J lost 9, with 13 bases in between. CDR3 length: 14 residues. This CDR3 reads CASSVGRLRSEQFF. CDR3 DNA: TGTGCCAGCAGCGTAGGGAGGCTCCGGAGTGAGCAGTTCTTC.

The chain recombines TRBV28 with TRBJ1-2; D gene uncertain. Trimming pared 2 bases from V and 0 bases from J, leaving 10 bases between. This CDR3 spans 15 amino acids. The germline gives CDR1 MDHEN, CDR2 SYDVKM. The CDR3 DNA reads TGTGCCAGCAGTTTAGACCGGAGAGCTAACTATGGCTACACCTTC. This gives the protein CASSLDRRANYGYTF.

The chain links TRBV19 to TRBJ1-1; 9 bases are shared with TRBD1. CDR1 is LNHDA and CDR2 is SQIVND in the germline V gene (reference sequence). This CDR3 contains 14 residues. The trim removed 3 bases at V and 3 bases at J, leaving 2 bases unmatched. CDR3 loop: CASSIDRGDTEAFF. CDR3 DNA sequence: TGTGCCAGTAGTATCGACAGGGGGGACACTGAAGCTTTCTTT.

This sequence joins TRBV6-5 and TRBJ2-7, with a tentative D call TRBD2 (6 bases). CDR3 length equals 16 residues. Germline V CDR1 and CDR2: MNHEY, SVGAGI. V was pared by 0 bases and J by 3 bases, with 15 bases between. Written as DNA, the CDR3 is TGTGCCAGCAGTTACTCGAACGGCGGGGTGGGCTACGAGCAGTACTTC. It specifies CASSYSNGGVGYEQYF.

This clone appeared a few times. The chain combines TRBV7-2 with TRBJ1-6, with D unclear. This CDR3 contains 14 residues. Looked up from germline, CDR1 is SGHTA and CDR2 is FQGNSA. The germline V and J ends were trimmed by 1 base and 9 bases, with 10 bases remaining between them. CDR3 amino acids: CASSLGGFSSPLHF. DNA for the CDR3: TGTGCCAGCAGCTTAGGTGGATTTTCTTCACCCCTCCACTTT.

This clone was observed a handful of times. The V call is TRBV28, the J call TRBJ1-3, with no clear D. Trimming took 7 bases from V and 4 from J, leaving 14 bases between them. This CDR3 is built from 14 residues. Germline V gene data show CDR1 as MDHEN and CDR2 as SYDVKM. For the CDR3, the DNA is TGTGCCAGCAAATCGGGATTCCTCGGAAACACCATATATTTT. It codes for CASKSGFLGNTIYF.

V is TRBV6-5 and J is TRBJ1-1, with a weak D call TRBD1 (5 bases). The CDR3 runs 14 residues. Germline CDR1 reads MNHEY; CDR2 reads SVGAGI. Trimming pared 7 bases from V and 3 bases from J, leaving 15 bases between. CDR3 residues: CASIGAVIDTEAFF. Written as DNA, the CDR3 is TGTGCCAGCATAGGGGCGGTTATCGACACTGAAGCTTTCTTT.

The V call is TRBV9, the J call TRBJ2-5; maybe TRBD1 (6 bases). Germline assignment: CDR1 SGDLS and CDR2 YYNGEE. V was clipped by 1 base and J by 1 base, with 8 bases between them. The CDR3 sequence is 14 residues long. Here the CDR3 reads CASSVQGTQETQYF. Here the CDR3 DNA reads TGTGCCAGCAGCGTACAGGGGACCCAAGAGACCCAGTACTTC. Variable domain in full (rest from reference TRBV9 and TRBJ2-5): DSGVTQTPKHLITATGQRVTLRCSPRSGDLSVYWYQQSLDQGLQFLIQYYNGEERAKGNILERFSAQQFPDLHSELNLSSLELGDSALYFCASSVQGTQETQYFGPGTRLLVL.

This clone was recorded once. This chain uses TRBV24-1 with TRBJ1-5; no reliable D call. Trimming cost V 3 bases and J 5 bases, with 7 bases left between them. The CDR3 spans 13 residues. Germline CDR1 reads KGHDR; CDR2 reads SFDVKD. CDR3 amino acids: CATSDGSYQPQHF. The CDR3 nucleotides read TGTGCCACCAGTGATGGGAGTTATCAGCCCCAGCATTTT.

This rearrangement joins TRBV27 to TRBJ1-4; TRBD1 matches at 7 bases. The CDR3 runs to 17 residues. V shed 5 bases and J 6 bases; nucleotides not matched to a gene: 15. Germline values: CDR1 MNHEY, CDR2 SMNVEV (reference sequence). This chain's CDR3 is CASSPTPGGGPHEKLFF. CDR3 nucleotide sequence: TGTGCCAGCAGTCCTACCCCAGGGGGGGGGCCCCATGAAAAACTGTTTTTT. Based on the CDR3 plus reference TRBV27 and TRBJ1-4, the full variable domain is EAQVTQNPRYLITVTGKKLTVTCSQNMNHEYMSWYRQDPGLGLRQIYYSMNVEVTDKGDVPEGYKVSRKEKRNFPLILESPSPNQTSLYFCASSPTPGGGPHEKLFFGSGTQLSVL.

CDR3 in DNA: TGTGCCAGCAGTGAATTTCAGTCATTCTATGGCTACACCTTC. It codes for CASSEFQSFYGYTF. The chain links TRBV2 to TRBJ1-2, with D unresolved. Germline assignment: CDR1 SNHLY and CDR2 FYNNEI. V was cut by 2 bases and J by 4 bases, with 11 bases left in between. This CDR3 has 14 amino acids. Filled out from reference TRBV2 and TRBJ1-2, the complete variable domain reads EPEVTQTPSHQVTQMGQEVILRCVPISNHLYFYWYRQILGQKVEFLVSFYNNEISEKSEIFDDQFSVERPDGSNFTLKIRSTKLEDSAMYFCASSEFQSFYGYTFGSGTRLTVV.

The chain uses TRBV5-5 and TRBJ1-5, with D possibly being TRBD1 (5 bases). The CDR3 totals 19 residues. The germline V gene has CDR1 SGHKS and CDR2 YYEKEE (reference sequence). With 1 base removed from V and 1 base from J, the gap between germline ends came to 21 bases. CDR3 amino acids: CASSLWISRGGGSNQPQHF. For the CDR3, the DNA is TGTGCCAGCAGCTTGTGGATATCTAGGGGCGGGGGGAGCAATCAGCCCCAGCATTTT.

V usage is TRBV2 and J usage is TRBJ1-4, with D possibly being TRBD1 (5 bases). Trimming stripped 8 bases from V and 7 bases from J, with 17 bases between. This CDR3 comprises 14 residues. CDR1 is SNHLY and CDR2 is FYNNEI in the germline V gene. The CDR3 coding sequence is TGTGCCAGCCGTGGGGGAGGGGAAGGTGAAAAACTGTTTTTT. The encoded protein is CASRGGGEGEKLFF.

J is TRBJ2-7 and V is TRBV28, with D tentatively TRBD1 (6 bases). This CDR3 is 14 amino acids long. The germline CDR1 and CDR2 sequences are MDHEN and SYDVKM. V was cut by 5 bases and J by 2 bases, with 13 bases left in between. CDR3 sequence reads: CASSPGTTTYEQYF. The DNA for the CDR3 is TGTGCCAGCAGTCCCGGGACAACTACCTACGAGCAGTACTTC.

This sequence joins TRBV3-1 (or the pseudogene TRBV3-2) and TRBJ2-1; D unresolved. Germline V gene sequence: CDR1 LGHDT, CDR2 YNNKEL (reference sequence). This CDR3 region has 11 residues. Trimming removed 5 bases from V and 4 bases from J, with 3 bases in between. CDR3 protein: CASSSYNEQFF. The CDR3 nucleotides read TGTGCCAGCAGCTCATACAATGAGCAGTTCTTC.

The CDR3 sequence is CASRTVSGANVLTF. As DNA, the CDR3 is TGTGCCAGCAGGACGGTCTCTGGGGCCAACGTCCTGACTTTC. V gene TRBV6-5 combines with J gene TRBJ2-6, with unresolved D. V lost 6 bases and J lost 0, with 6 bases in between. The germline V gene encodes CDR1 MNHEY and CDR2 SVGAGI. This CDR3 has 14 amino acids.

V is TRBV5-1 and J is TRBJ1-3; D not resolved. V lost 0 bases to trimming and J lost 4 bases, with 5 bases between them. The CDR3 consists of 13 residues. The germline CDR1 and CDR2 sequences are SGHRS and YFSETQ. CDR3 region: CASSLDRGNTIYF. The CDR3 DNA reads TGCGCCAGCAGCTTGGACCGGGGAAACACCATATATTTT. The entire variable domain, with the rest obtained from reference TRBV5-1 and TRBJ1-3, is as follows: KAGVTQTPRYLIKTRGQQVTLSCSPISGHRSVSWYQQTPGQGLQFLFEYFSETQRNKGNFPGRFSGRQFSNSRSEMNVSTLELGDSALYLCASSLDRGNTIYFGEGSWLTVV.